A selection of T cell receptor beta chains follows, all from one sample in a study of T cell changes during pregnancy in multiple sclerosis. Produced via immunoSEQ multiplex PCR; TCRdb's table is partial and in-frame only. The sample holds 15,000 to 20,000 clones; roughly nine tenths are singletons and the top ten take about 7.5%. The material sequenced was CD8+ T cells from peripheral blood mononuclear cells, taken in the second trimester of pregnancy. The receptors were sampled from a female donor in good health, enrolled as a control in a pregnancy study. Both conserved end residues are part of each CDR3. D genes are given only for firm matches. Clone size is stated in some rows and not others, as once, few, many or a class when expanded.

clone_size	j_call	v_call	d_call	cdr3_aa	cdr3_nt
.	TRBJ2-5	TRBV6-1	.	CASSVPGVAETQYF	TGTGCCAGCAGTGTGCCAGGGGTCGCAGAGACCCAGTACTTC
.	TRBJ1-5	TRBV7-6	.	CASSLTWGEGQPQHF	TGTGCCAGCAGCTTAACTTGGGGAGAGGGCCAGCCCCAGCATTTT
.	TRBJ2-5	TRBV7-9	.	CASRPIQETQYF	TGTGCCAGCAGGCCTATTCAAGAGACCCAGTACTTC
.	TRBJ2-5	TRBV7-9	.	CASSLRFLETQYF	TGTGCCAGCAGCTTGAGGTTCTTGGAGACCCAGTACTTC
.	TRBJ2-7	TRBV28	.	CASRLGGSEQYF	TGTGCCAGCAGACTAGGGGGTAGCGAGCAGTACTTC
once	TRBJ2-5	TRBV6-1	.	CASSVVVAEGRETQYF	TGTGCCAGCAGTGTCGTGGTAGCGGAGGGACGGGAGACCCAGTACTTC
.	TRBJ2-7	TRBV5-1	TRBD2	CASRDISGRGSSYEQYF	TGCGCCAGCAGGGATATTAGCGGGAGGGGGAGCTCCTACGAGCAGTACTTC
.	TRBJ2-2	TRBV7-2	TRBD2	CASNGRRLAGGGTGELFF	TGTGCCAGCAACGGCCGAAGGCTAGCGGGGGGCGGGACCGGGGAGCTGTTTTTT
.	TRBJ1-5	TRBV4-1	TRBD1	CASSPTGGGGNQPQHF	TGCGCCAGCAGCCCTACAGGGGGTGGAGGCAATCAGCCCCAGCATTTT
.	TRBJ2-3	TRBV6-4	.	CASSEDGAGGTDTQYF	TGTGCCAGCAGCGAGGACGGAGCAGGGGGCACAGATACGCAGTATTTT
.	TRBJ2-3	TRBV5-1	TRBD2	CASSFAGGSTDTQYF	TGCGCCAGCAGCTTTGCGGGGGGCAGCACAGATACGCAGTATTTT
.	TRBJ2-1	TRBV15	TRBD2	CATSREGLAGVNEQFF	TGTGCCACCAGCAGAGAGGGACTAGCGGGAGTTAATGAGCAGTTCTTC
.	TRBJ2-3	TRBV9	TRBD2	CASSTSGGNTDTQYF	TGTGCCAGCAGCACGAGCGGGGGAAACACAGATACGCAGTATTTT
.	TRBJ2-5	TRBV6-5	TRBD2	CASSYSGTSGEETQYF	TGTGCCAGCAGTTACTCAGGGACTAGCGGGGAAGAGACCCAGTACTTC
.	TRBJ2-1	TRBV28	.	CASSPYNEQFF	TGTGCCAGCAGTCCGTACAATGAGCAGTTCTTC
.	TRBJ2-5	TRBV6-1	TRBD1	CASRAGTGEAETQYF	TGTGCCAGCAGGGCCGGGACAGGGGAGGCGGAGACCCAGTACTTC
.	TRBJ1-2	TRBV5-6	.	CASSPGDEGKTNYGYTF	TGTGCCAGCAGCCCCGGGGATGAAGGGAAAACTAACTATGGCTACACCTTC
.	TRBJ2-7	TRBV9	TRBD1	CASSVGDRGIDEQYF	TGTGCCAGCAGCGTAGGGGACAGGGGGATCGACGAGCAGTACTTC
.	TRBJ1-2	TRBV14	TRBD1	CASSLQQGANHYGYTF	TGTGCCAGCAGCCTACAACAGGGGGCGAATCACTATGGCTACACCTTC
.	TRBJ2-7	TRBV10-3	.	CAISEPRLNGEQYF	TGTGCCATCAGTGAGCCCCGATTGAACGGCGAGCAGTACTTC
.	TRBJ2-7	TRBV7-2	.	CASSLGAWGYEQYF	TGTGCCAGCAGCTTGGGAGCTTGGGGTTACGAGCAGTACTTC
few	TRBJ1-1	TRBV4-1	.	CASSLGDTEAFF	TGCGCCAGCAGTCTCGGGGACACTGAAGCTTTCTTT
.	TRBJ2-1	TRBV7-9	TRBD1	CASSSDRERDYNEQFF	TGTGCCAGCAGCTCGGACAGGGAAAGGGATTACAATGAGCAGTTCTTC
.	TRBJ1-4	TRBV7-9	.	CASRPGFGEKLFF	TGTGCCAGCAGACCAGGGTTTGGAGAAAAACTGTTTTTT
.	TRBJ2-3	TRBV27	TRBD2	CASSFILAGGPGADTQYF	TGTGCCAGCAGTTTCATACTAGCGGGAGGGCCCGGCGCAGATACGCAGTATTTT
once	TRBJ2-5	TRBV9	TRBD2	CASSVSGSWEETQYF	TGTGCCAGCAGCGTAAGCGGGAGTTGGGAAGAGACCCAGTACTTC
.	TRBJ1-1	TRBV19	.	CASGQLNTEAFF	TGTGCCAGTGGACAGCTGAACACTGAAGCTTTCTTT
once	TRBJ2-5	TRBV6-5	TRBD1	CASTPLTGSGETQYF	TGTGCCAGCACCCCCCTGACAGGGTCCGGGGAGACCCAGTACTTC
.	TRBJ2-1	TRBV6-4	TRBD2	CASSASAGGNNEQFF	TGTGCCAGCAGTGCCTCGGCGGGAGGTAACAATGAGCAGTTCTTC
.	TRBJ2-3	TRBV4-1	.	CASSLIAETDTQYF	TGCGCCAGCAGCCTAATAGCGGAGACAGATACGCAGTATTTT